These T cell receptor beta chains were read from a single sample in a study of cytomegalovirus exposure and HLA in healthy donors. TCRdb keeps only in-frame clones here, not all; method: immunoSEQ multiplex PCR. In the table there are some 170,000 clones, roughly 89% of which are singletons. The sequenced sample consisted of PBMCs. All receptors come from a man between 18 and 29 years old in good health and CMV-seropositive. The CDR3 runs from the conserved cysteine through the conserved F or W. Fields, in order: clone size, D gene, J gene, V gene, CDR3 protein, CDR3 DNA. A D gene is named only where the DNA matches it firmly. Only some rows state a clone size, as once, few, many or a class for expanded clones.

few,NA,TRBJ2-2,TRBV28,CASNERNTGELFF,TGTGCCAGCAATGAGCGGAACACCGGGGAGCTGTTTTTT
NA,NA,TRBJ1-1,TRBV28,CASSSRHHQAFF,TGTGCCAGCAGTTCCCGACACCATCAAGCTTTCTTT
NA,TRBD1,TRBJ2-2,TRBV5-1,CASSFGQENTGELFF,TGCGCCAGCAGCTTCGGACAGGAAAACACCGGGGAGCTGTTTTTT
NA,NA,TRBJ1-5,TRBV9,CASSPRPGNQPQHF,TGTGCCAGCAGCCCGCGGCCCGGCAATCAGCCCCAGCATTTT
once,TRBD1,TRBJ1-1,TRBV28,CASTPGGQGNTEAFF,TGTGCCAGCACCCCAGGCGGACAGGGGAACACTGAAGCTTTCTTT
NA,NA,TRBJ1-5,TRBV27,CASSLNQGNQPQHF,TGTGCCAGCAGTTTAAATCAGGGTAATCAGCCCCAGCATTTT
NA,TRBD2,TRBJ2-7,TRBV27,CASSRGGASGSYEQYF,TGTGCCAGCAGCCGGGGAGGGGCTAGCGGGAGCTACGAGCAGTACTTC
NA,NA,TRBJ1-3,TRBV11-2,CASSLVTLRSSGNTIYF,TGTGCCAGCAGCTTAGTAACATTACGGAGCTCTGGAAACACCATATATTTT
NA,TRBD2,TRBJ2-7,TRBV5-1,CASSSRTSGRAVYEQYF,TGCGCCAGCAGCTCGCGGACTAGCGGGAGGGCGGTCTACGAGCAGTACTTC
NA,NA,TRBJ2-1,TRBV5-1,CASSLHRTGNEQFF,TGCGCCAGCAGCTTGCATCGGACTGGGAATGAGCAGTTCTTC
NA,TRBD1,TRBJ2-2,TRBV18,CASSPGTGVTGELFF,TGTGCCAGCTCACCAGGGACAGGGGTCACCGGGGAGCTGTTTTTT
NA,TRBD1,TRBJ2-1,TRBV5-6,CASSLGQGNEQFF,TGTGCCAGCAGCTTGGGACAGGGCAATGAGCAGTTCTTC
NA,TRBD1,TRBJ2-1,TRBV27,CASSATGTGYNEQFF,TGTGCCAGCAGTGCCACCGGGACAGGGTACAATGAGCAGTTCTTC
NA,NA,TRBJ1-5,TRBV7-8,CASSLAWARNQPQHF,TGTGCCAGCAGCTTAGCGTGGGCTCGCAATCAGCCCCAGCATTTT
NA,NA,TRBJ1-1,TRBV28,CASSSTGGVTEAFF,TGTGCCAGCAGTTCAACAGGTGGGGTCACTGAAGCTTTCTTT
NA,TRBD1,TRBJ1-5,TRBV30,CAWSLRDRDNQPQHF,TGTGCCTGGAGTCTCCGGGACAGGGACAATCAGCCCCAGCATTTT
NA,NA,TRBJ2-3,TRBV11-1,CASSLGDWMGTDTQYF,TGTGCCAGCAGCTTAGGGGACTGGATGGGAACAGATACGCAGTATTTT
NA,NA,TRBJ2-3,TRBV28,CASSPLAASTDTQYF,TGTGCCAGCAGTCCTTTGGCGGCTAGCACAGATACGCAGTATTTT
NA,TRBD1,TRBJ2-2,TRBV4-1,CASSAQGAWGTGELFF,TGCGCCAGCAGCGCCCAGGGGGCTTGGGGCACCGGGGAGCTGTTTTTT
NA,NA,TRBJ1-5,TRBV7-8,CASSLAPFGGNNQPQHF,TGTGCCAGCAGCTTAGCCCCCTTCGGAGGGAACAATCAGCCCCAGCATTTT
NA,TRBD2,TRBJ2-3,TRBV27,CASKGLAEVTDTQYF,TGTGCCAGCAAAGGACTAGCGGAGGTGACAGATACGCAGTATTTT
NA,TRBD2,TRBJ2-1,TRBV7-9,CASSRTSGSSNEQFF,TGTGCCAGCAGTCGGACTAGCGGGAGTAGCAATGAGCAGTTCTTC
NA,NA,TRBJ1-1,TRBV7-9,CASNTNREITEAFF,TGTGCCAGCAACACGAACAGGGAAATCACTGAAGCTTTCTTT
few,NA,TRBJ2-1,TRBV7-6,CASSAQWGVEQFF,TGTGCCAGCAGCGCCCAGTGGGGAGTTGAGCAGTTCTTC
NA,TRBD1,TRBJ1-3,TRBV4-1,CASSPGQGMSSGNTIYF,TGCGCCAGCAGCCCCGGACAGGGAATGAGCTCTGGAAACACCATATATTTT
NA,NA,TRBJ1-2,TRBV21-1,CASSKATHSSGYYGYTF,TGTGCCAGCAGCAAAGCGACTCATTCTTCGGGATACTATGGCTACACCTTC
NA,NA,TRBJ2-1,TRBV5-1,CASSLGGTEYNEQFF,TGCGCCAGCAGCTTGGGCGGGACGGAATACAATGAGCAGTTCTTC
NA,NA,TRBJ1-1,TRBV28,CASSLEQGNTEAFF,TGTGCCAGCAGTTTAGAGCAGGGGAACACTGAAGCTTTCTTT
NA,TRBD1,TRBJ2-6,TRBV19,CASSSLPGQGGLANVLTF,TGTGCCAGTAGTTCGCTCCCGGGACAGGGGGGATTGGCCAACGTCCTGACTTTC
NA,TRBD2,TRBJ2-7,TRBV7-9,CASSLLTGGPLSEQYF,TGTGCCAGCAGCTTACTGACGGGAGGGCCATTGAGCGAGCAGTACTTC
NA,NA,TRBJ1-1,TRBV6-1,CASRVIRENTEAFF,TGTGCCAGCAGAGTGATTCGGGAAAACACTGAAGCTTTCTTT
NA,NA,TRBJ1-1,TRBV11-2,CASSLGRWGGENDTEAFF,TGTGCCAGCAGCTTAGGCCGGTGGGGGGGCGAGAATGACACTGAAGCTTTCTTT
NA,NA,TRBJ1-5,TRBV19,CASTYAGNQPQHF,TGTGCCAGTACCTATGCCGGCAATCAGCCCCAGCATTTT
NA,TRBD2,TRBJ2-7,TRBV5-4,CASSLGLAGFYEQYF,TGTGCCAGCAGCTTGGGTCTAGCGGGATTCTACGAGCAGTACTTC
NA,NA,TRBJ2-7,TRBV15,CATSRDGPNYEQYF,TGTGCCACCAGCAGAGATGGGCCTAACTACGAGCAGTACTTC